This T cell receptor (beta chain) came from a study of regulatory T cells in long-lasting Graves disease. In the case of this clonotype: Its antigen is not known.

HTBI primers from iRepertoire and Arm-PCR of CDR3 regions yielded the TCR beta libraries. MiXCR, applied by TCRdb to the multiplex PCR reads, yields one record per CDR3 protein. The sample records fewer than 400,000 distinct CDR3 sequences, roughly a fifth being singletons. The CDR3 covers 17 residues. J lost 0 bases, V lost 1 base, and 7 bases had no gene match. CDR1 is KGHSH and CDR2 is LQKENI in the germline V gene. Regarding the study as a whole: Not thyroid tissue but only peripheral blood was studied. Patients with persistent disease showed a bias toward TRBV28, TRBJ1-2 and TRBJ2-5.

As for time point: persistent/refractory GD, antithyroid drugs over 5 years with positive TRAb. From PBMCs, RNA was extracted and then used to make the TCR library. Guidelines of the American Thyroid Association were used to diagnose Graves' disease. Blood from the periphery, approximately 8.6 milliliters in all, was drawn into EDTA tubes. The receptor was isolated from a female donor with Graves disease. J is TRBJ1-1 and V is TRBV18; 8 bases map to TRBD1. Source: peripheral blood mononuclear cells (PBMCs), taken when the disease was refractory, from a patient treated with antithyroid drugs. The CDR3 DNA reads TGTGCCAGCTCACCACTCCAGGGGGCCGTCATGAACACTGAAGCTTTCTTT. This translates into CASSPLQGAVMNTEAFF.